This T cell receptor beta chain is drawn from a study of T cells after yellow fever vaccination. One entry per CDR3 protein, called by TCRdb with MiXCR from the 5' RACE reads. The data contain around 300,000 distinct CDR3 sequences, approximately 4% of them singletons. A few counts support this clonotype. Its target is not known. Findings and caveats of the study: Any FACS-sorted repertoire could hold abundant clonotypes that contaminate it from the bulk population. Relatively few clonotypes were ones that appeared in both CD4 and CD8 compartments. Clones from primary vaccination mostly reappeared after the booster (about 97% CD4, just over 85% CD8).

V lost 4 bases and J 7 bases, leaving 19 bases between the germline ends. The CDR3 runs to 15 residues. Germline CDR1 reads MDHEN; CDR2 reads SYDVKM. The source of this sequence is a man aged 18 to 29 who received the YFV17D yellow fever vaccine. This sample comprised PBMCs, obtained 5 days after the yellow fever booster vaccination. V and J are TRBV28 and TRBJ1-1, with D possibly TRBD1 on 5 matching bases. The CDR3 sequence is CASSSHGGGKIEAFF. In nucleotides, the CDR3 is TGTGCCAGCAGTTCCCACGGGGGAGGGAAAATTGAAGCTTTCTTT.